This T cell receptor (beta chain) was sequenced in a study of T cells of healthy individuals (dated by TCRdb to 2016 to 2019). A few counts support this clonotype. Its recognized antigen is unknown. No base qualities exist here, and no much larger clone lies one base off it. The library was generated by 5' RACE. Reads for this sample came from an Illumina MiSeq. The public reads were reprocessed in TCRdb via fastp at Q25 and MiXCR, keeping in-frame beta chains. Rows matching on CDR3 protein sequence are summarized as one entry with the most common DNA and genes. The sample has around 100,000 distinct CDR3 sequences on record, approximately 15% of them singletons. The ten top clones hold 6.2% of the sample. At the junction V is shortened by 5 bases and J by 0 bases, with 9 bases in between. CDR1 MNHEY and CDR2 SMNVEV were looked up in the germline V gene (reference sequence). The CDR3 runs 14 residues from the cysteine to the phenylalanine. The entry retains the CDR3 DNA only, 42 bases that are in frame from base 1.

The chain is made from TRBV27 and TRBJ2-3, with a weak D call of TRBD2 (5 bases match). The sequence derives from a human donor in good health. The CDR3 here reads CASSKRESTDTQYF. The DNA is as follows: TGTGCCAGCAGTAAACGGGAAAGCACAGATACGCAGTATTTT.